The next 5 T cell receptor beta chains were all read from a single sample in a study of T cell therapy after organ transplantation. These receptors' targets are unknown. Here immunoSEQ multiplex PCR was the method, and the copy in TCRdb shows in-frame clones only, minus some. The repertoire holds tens of thousands of clones, with about 95% as singletons. The input for sequencing was CD8+ T cells from blood, taken before autologous CMV-specific T cell therapy. The receptors originated from a human patient who had received a solid organ transplant and had CMV disease.

This clone was seen a handful of times. This chain joins TRBV7-8 and TRBJ2-2, with D perhaps TRBD1 (6 bases). The germline CDR1 and CDR2 sequences are SGHVS and FQNEAQ. V was clipped by 5 bases and J by 0 bases, with 13 bases between them. The CDR3 sequence is 16 residues long. This CDR3 is CASSHPGHTNTGELFF. In DNA, the CDR3 is TGTGCCAGCAGCCACCCGGGACACACGAACACCGGGGAGCTGTTTTTT.

By share, this clone counts as medium-sized (0.01 to 0.1%). Other nucleotide sequences in the sample specify the same CDR3. The V call is TRBV6-5, the J call TRBJ2-2; D call uncertain. Germline CDR1 reads MNHEY; CDR2 reads SVGAGI. V was trimmed by 6 bases and J by 1 base, leaving 3 bases between them. The CDR3 is 12 residues long. This CDR3 reads CASRQNTGELFF. The CDR3 coding sequence is TGTGCCAGCAGACAGAACACCGGGGAGCTGTTTTTT.

This chain uses TRBV10-3 with TRBJ2-7; 7 bases match TRBD1. CDR1 is ENHRY and CDR2 is SYGVKD in the germline V gene. V dropped 2 bases and J dropped 6; count of bases not matched to a gene: 10. The CDR3 sequence is 15 residues long. The CDR3 DNA reads TGTGCCATCAGTGAGGGCGAAAAGACAGGGCGCGAGCAGTACTTC. Translated, it gives CAISEGEKTGREQYF.

J is TRBJ2-6 and V is TRBV27; D is ambiguous. The V gene lost 6 bases and the J gene lost 3 bases, with 12 bases spanning the gap. The CDR3 consists of 15 residues. Germline CDR1 reads MNHEY; CDR2 reads SMNVEV (reference sequence). The CDR3 spells CASSLGWGGANVLTF. In DNA form, the CDR3 reads TGTGCCAGCAGCCTGGGGTGGGGTGGGGCCAACGTCCTGACTTTC.

V gene TRBV6-5 combines with J gene TRBJ1-1; D not resolved. This CDR3 is built from 13 residues. CDR1 and CDR2 (germline): MNHEY, SVGAGI. V was trimmed by 5 bases and J by 7 bases, leaving 14 bases between them. The CDR3 region has the DNA TGTGCCAGCAGTGACTACGCCGGCGATGAAGCTTTCTTT. It specifies CASSDYAGDEAFF.